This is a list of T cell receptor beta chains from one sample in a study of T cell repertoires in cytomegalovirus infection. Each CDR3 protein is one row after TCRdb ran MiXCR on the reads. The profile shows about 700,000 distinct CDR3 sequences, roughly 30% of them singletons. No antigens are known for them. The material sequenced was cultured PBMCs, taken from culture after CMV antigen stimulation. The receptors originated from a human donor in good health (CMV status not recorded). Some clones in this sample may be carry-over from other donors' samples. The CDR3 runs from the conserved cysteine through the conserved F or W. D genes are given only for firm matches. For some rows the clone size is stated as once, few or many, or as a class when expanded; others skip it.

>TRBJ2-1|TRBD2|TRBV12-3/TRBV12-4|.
CASRVAGNYNEQFF
TGTGCCAGCAGGGTAGCGGGGAACTACAATGAGCAGTTCTTC
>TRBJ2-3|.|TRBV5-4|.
CASSQWGGDTQYF
TGTGCCAGCAGCCAATGGGGTGGTGATACGCAGTATTTT
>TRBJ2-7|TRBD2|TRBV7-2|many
CASSLDGLAGGPGEQYF
TGTGCCAGCAGCTTAGATGGGCTAGCGGGGGGCCCGGGCGAGCAGTACTTC
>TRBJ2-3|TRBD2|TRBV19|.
CASSNGGSAADTQYF
TGTGCCAGTAGTAACGGGGGGTCAGCGGCAGATACGCAGTATTTT
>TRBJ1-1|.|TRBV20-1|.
CSARGTEYYTEAFF
TGCAGTGCCCGGGGGACCGAATACTACACTGAAGCTTTCTTT
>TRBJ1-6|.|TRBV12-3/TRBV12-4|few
CATGGLRNSPLHF
TGTGCCACCGGAGGACTGCGTAATTCACCCCTCCACTTT
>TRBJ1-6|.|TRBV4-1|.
CASSLRGQGKGNSPLHF
TGCGCCAGCAGCCTCCGGGGGCAGGGGAAGGGGAATTCACCCCTCCACTTT
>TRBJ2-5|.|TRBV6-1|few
CASSVFGETQYF
TGTGCCAGCAGTGTTTTTGGGGAGACCCAGTACTTC
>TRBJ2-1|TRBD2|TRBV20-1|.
CSARTSGLAGDNEQFF
TGCAGTGCTAGAACATCTGGGCTAGCGGGGGACAATGAGCAGTTCTTC
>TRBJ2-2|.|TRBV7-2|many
CASSFSGTAGSGELFF
TGTGCCAGCAGCTTTTCCGGGACCGCTGGGTCTGGGGAGCTGTTTTTT
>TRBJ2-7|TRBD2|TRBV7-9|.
CASSTLAPGKRERNEQYF
TGTGCCAGCAGCACCCTCGCACCAGGGAAGCGGGAGCGGAACGAGCAGTACTTC
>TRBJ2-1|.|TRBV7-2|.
CASNKNGGSSYNEQFF
TGTGCCAGCAACAAAAATGGGGGAAGCTCCTACAATGAGCAGTTCTTC
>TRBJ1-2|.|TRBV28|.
CASSLTGFNYGYTF
TGTGCCAGCAGTCTTACAGGGTTTAACTATGGCTACACCTTC
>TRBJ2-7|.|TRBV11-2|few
CASSLSYYYYEQYF
TGTGCCAGCAGCTTATCTTACTATTACTACGAGCAGTACTTC
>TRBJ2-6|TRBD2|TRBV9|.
CASSVRTSGSGANVLTF
TGTGCCAGCAGCGTAAGGACTAGCGGCTCTGGGGCCAACGTCCTGACTTTC
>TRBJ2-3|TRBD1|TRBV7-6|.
CASSIEQGELGKQYF
TGTGCCAGCAGCATTGAACAGGGGGAGCTTGGTAAGCAGTATTTT
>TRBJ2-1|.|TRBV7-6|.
CASSLVQSEQFF
TGTGCCAGCAGCTTAGTCCAGTCTGAGCAGTTCTTC
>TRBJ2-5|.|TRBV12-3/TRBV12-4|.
CASSNRGGETQYF
TGTGCCAGCAGTAACAGGGGAGGAGAGACCCAGTACTTC
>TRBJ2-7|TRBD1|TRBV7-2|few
CASNPDRGSYEQYF
TGTGCCAGCAACCCCGACAGGGGCAGCTACGAGCAGTACTTC
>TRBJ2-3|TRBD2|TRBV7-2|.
CASSLTGGGGPSTDTQYF
TGTGCCAGCAGCTTAACGGGGGGGGGAGGGCCTTCCACAGATACGCAGTATTTT
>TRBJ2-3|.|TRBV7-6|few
CASSAMTGTDTQYF
TGTGCCAGCAGCGCCATGACAGGCACAGATACGCAGTATTTT
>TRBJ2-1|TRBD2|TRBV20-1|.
CSARGLAGNEQFF
TGCAGTGCTAGGGGACTAGCGGGGAATGAGCAGTTCTTC
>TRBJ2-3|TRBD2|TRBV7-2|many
CASRVAGGQNTQYF
TGTGCCAGCAGAGTAGCGGGGGGTCAAAATACGCAGTATTTT
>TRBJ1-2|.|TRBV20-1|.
CSASELGGNYGYTF
TGCAGTGCTAGCGAGCTGGGGGGCAACTATGGCTACACCTTC